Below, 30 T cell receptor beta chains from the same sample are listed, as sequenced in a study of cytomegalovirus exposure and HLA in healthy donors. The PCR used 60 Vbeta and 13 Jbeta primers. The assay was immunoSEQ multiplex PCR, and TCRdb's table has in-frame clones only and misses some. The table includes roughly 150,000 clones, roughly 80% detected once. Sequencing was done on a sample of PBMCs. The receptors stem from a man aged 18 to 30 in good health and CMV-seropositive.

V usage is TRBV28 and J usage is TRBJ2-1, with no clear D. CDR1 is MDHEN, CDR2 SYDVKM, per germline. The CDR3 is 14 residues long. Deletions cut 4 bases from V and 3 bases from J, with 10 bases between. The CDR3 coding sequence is TGTGCCAGCAGTTCCCTTGGCAACTACAATGAGCAGTTCTTC. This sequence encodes CASSSLGNYNEQFF.

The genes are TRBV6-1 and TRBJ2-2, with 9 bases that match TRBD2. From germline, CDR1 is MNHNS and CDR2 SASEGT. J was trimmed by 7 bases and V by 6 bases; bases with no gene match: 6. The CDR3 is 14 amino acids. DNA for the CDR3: TGTGCCAGCAGCGCGCGGGAGGGGGACGGGGAGCTGTTTTTT. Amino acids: CASSAREGDGELFF.

CDR3 loop: CAWSVQDYQPQHF. The CDR3 nucleotides are TGTGCCTGGAGTGTACAGGATTATCAGCCCCAGCATTTT. The genes are TRBV30 and TRBJ1-5; D perhaps matches TRBD1 (5 bases). The CDR3 is made up of 13 amino acids. Germline V gene sequence: CDR1 GTSNPN, CDR2 SVGIG (reference sequence). V lost 0 bases and J lost 5, with 8 bases in between.

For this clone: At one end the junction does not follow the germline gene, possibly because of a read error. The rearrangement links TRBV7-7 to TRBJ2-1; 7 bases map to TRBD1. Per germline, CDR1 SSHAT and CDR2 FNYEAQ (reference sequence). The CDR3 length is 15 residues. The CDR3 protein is CASSPDRSSYNEQFF. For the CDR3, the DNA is TGTGCTAGCAGCCCGGACAGGAGCTCCTACAATGAGCAGTTCTTC.

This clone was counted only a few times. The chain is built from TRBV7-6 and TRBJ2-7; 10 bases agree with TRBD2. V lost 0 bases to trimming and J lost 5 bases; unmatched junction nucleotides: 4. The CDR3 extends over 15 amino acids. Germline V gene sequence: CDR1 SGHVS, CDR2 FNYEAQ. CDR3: CASSLALAGVNEQYF. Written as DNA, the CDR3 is TGTGCCAGCAGCTTAGCGCTAGCGGGAGTCAACGAGCAGTACTTC.

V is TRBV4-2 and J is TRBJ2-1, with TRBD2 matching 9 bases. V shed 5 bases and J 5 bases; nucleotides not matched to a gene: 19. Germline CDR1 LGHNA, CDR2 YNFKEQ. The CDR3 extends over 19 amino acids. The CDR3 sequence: CASSARLADAILIDNEQFF. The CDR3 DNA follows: TGTGCCAGCAGCGCCCGACTAGCGGACGCAATCCTCATTGACAATGAGCAGTTCTTC.

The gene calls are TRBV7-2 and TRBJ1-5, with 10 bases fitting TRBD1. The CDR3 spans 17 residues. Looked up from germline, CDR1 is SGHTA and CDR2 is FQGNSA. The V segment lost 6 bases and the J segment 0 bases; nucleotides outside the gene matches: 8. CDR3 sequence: CASSRDRGIYSNQPQHF. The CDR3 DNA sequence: TGTGCCAGCAGTCGGGACAGGGGAATTTATAGCAATCAGCCCCAGCATTTT.

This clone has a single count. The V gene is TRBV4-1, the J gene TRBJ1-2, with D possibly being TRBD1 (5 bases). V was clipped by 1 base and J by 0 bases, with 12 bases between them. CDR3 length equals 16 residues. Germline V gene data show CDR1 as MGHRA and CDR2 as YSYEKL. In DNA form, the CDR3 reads TGCGCCAGCAGCCAAGGCCCACAGGCCCCTAACTATGGCTACACCTTC. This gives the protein CASSQGPQAPNYGYTF.

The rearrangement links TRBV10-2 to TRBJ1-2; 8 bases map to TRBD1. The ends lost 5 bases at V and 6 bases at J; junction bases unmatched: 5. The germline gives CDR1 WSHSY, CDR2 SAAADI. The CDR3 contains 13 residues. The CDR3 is CASSPDRVHGYTF. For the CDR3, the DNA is TGCGCCAGCAGTCCGGACAGGGTCCATGGCTACACCTTC.

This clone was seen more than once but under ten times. This chain's CDR3 is CASRDTHPTNEKLFF. For the CDR3, the DNA is TGTGCCAGTCGGGACACTCACCCAACTAATGAAAAACTGTTTTTT. The V call is TRBV19, the J call TRBJ1-4, with a tentative D call TRBD1 (6 bases). CDR3 size: 15 residues. Germline V gives CDR1 LNHDA, CDR2 SQIVND (reference sequence). The germline V and J ends were trimmed by 8 bases and 0 bases, with 13 bases remaining between them.

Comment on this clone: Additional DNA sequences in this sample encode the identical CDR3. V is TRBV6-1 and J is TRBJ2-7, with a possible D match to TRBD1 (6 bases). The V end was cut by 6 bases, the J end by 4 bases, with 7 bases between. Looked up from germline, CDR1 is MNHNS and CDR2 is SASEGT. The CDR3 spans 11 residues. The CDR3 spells CASSRGYEQYF. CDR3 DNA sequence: TGTGCCAGCAGCAGGGGTTACGAGCAGTACTTC.

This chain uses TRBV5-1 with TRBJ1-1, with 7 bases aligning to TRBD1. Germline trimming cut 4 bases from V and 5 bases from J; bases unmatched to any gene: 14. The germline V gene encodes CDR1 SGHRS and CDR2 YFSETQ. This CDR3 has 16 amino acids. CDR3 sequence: CASSRLTGLMRTEAFF. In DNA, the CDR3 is TGCGCCAGCAGCCGGTTGACAGGGCTCATGCGAACTGAAGCTTTCTTT.

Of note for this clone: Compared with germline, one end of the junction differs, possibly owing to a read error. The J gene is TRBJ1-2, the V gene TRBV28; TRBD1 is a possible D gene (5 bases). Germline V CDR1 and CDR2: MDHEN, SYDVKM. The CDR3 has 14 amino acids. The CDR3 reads CASTLQAINYGYTF. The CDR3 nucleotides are TGTGCCAGCACTTTACAGGCCATCAACTATGGCTACACCTTC.

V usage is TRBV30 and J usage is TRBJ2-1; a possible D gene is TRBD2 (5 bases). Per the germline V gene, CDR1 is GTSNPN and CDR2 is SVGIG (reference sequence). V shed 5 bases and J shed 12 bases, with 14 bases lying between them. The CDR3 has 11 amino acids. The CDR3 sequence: CAWGPAAGQFF. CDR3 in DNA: TGTGCCTGGGGTCCAGCGGCTGGGCAGTTCTTC.

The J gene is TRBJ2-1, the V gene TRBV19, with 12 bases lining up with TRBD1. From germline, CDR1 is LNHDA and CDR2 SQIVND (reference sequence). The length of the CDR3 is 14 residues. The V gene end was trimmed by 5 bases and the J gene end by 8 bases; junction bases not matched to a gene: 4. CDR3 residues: CASSPGTGGHEQFF. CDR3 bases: TGTGCCAGTAGTCCCGGGACAGGGGGCCATGAGCAGTTCTTC.

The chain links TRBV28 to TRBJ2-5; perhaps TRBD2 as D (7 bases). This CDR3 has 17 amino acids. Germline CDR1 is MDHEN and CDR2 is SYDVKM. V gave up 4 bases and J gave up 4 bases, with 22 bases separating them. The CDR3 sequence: CASSWGRGPRAGETQYF. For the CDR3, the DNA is TGTGCCAGCAGTTGGGGGCGGGGGCCCCGGGCGGGAGAGACCCAGTACTTC.

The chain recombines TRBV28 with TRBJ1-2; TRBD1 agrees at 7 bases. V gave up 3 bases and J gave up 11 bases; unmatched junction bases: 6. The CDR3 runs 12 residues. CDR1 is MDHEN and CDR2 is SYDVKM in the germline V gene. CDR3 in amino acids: CASSLGRGRYTF. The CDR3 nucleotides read TGTGCCAGCAGTTTGGGAAGGGGGCGATACACCTTC.

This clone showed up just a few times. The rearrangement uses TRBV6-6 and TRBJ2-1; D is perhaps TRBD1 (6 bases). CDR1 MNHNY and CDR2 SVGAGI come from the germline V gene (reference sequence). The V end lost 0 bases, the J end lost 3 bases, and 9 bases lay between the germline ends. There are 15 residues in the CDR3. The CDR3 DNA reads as TGTGCCAGCAGTTACTCCCAGGGGCTCTACAATGAGCAGTTCTTC. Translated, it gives CASSYSQGLYNEQFF.

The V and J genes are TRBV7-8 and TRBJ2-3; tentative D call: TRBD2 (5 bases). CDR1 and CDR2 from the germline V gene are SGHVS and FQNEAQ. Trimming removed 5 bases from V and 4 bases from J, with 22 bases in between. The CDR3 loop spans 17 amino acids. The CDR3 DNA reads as TGTGCCAGCAGCGCAGATCGGACTGGTTTACCTTCAGATACGCAGTATTTT. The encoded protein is CASSADRTGLPSDTQYF.

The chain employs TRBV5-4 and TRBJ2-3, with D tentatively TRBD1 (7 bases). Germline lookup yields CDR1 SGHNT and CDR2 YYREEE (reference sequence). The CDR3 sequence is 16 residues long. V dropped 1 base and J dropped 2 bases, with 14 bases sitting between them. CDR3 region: CASSLSGGRFTDTQYF. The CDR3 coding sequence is TGTGCCAGCAGCTTGTCAGGGGGGAGATTCACAGATACGCAGTATTTT.

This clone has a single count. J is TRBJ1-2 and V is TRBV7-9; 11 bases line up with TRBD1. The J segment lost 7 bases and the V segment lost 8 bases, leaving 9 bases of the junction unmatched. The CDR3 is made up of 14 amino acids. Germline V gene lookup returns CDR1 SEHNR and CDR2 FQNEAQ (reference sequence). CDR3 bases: TGTGCCAGCCGGGGACAGGGGGGACCGGGTGGCTACACCTTC. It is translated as CASRGQGGPGGYTF. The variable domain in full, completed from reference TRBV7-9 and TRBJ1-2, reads DTGVSQNPRHKITKRGQNVTFRCDPISEHNRLYWYRQTLGQGPEFLTYFQNEAQLEKSRLLSDRFSAERPKGSFSTLEIQRTEQGDSAMYLCASRGQGGPGGYTFGSGTRLTVV.

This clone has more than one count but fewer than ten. The CDR3 bases are TGCGCCAGCAGCCAAGGGTCCGGGGTTAGCAATCAGCCCCAGCATTTT. Residues: CASSQGSGVSNQPQHF. V is TRBV4-1 and J is TRBJ1-5; no definite D call. Trimming took off 1 base at V and 0 bases at J, with 10 bases between the two ends. This CDR3 has 16 amino acids. The germline gives CDR1 MGHRA, CDR2 YSYEKL.

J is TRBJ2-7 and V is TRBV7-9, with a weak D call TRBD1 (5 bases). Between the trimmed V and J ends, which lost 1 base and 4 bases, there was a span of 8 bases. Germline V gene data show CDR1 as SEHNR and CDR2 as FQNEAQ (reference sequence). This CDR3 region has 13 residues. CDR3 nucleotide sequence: TGTGCCAGCAGCTTAGAGACAGATTACGAGCAGTACTTC. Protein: CASSLETDYEQYF.

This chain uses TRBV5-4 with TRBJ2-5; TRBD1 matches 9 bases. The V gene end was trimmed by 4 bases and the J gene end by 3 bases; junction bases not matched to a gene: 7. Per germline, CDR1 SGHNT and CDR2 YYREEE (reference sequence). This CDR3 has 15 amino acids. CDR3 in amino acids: CASSITGGMEETQYF. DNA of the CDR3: TGTGCCAGCAGCATAACAGGGGGCATGGAAGAGACCCAGTACTTC. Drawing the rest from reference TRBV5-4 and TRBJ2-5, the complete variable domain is ETGVTQSPTHLIKTRGQQVTLRCSSQSGHNTVSWYQQALGQGPQFIFQYYREEENGRGNFPPRFSGLQFPNYSSELNVNALELDDSALYLCASSITGGMEETQYFGPGTRLLVL.

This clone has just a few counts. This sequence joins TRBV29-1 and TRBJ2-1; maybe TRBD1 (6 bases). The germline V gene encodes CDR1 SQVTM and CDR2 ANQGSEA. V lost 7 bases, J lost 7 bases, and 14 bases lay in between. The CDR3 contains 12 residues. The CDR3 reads CSGRGSGNEQFF. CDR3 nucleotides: TGCAGCGGTAGGGGGTCGGGGAATGAGCAGTTCTTC.

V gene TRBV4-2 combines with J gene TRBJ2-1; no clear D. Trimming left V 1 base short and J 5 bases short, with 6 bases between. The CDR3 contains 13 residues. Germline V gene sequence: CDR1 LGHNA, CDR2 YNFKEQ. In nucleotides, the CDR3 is TGTGCCAGCAGCCAAGGGCACAACAATGAGCAGTTCTTC. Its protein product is CASSQGHNNEQFF.

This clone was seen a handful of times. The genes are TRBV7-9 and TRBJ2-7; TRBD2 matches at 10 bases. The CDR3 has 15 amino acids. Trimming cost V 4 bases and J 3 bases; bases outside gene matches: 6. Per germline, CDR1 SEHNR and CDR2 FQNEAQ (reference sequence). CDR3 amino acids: CASSSRAGGFYEQYF. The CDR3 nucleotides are TGTGCCAGCAGCTCTCGAGCGGGAGGGTTCTACGAGCAGTACTTC. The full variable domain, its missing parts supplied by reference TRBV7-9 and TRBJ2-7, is DTGVSQNPRHKITKRGQNVTFRCDPISEHNRLYWYRQTLGQGPEFLTYFQNEAQLEKSRLLSDRFSAERPKGSFSTLEIQRTEQGDSAMYLCASSSRAGGFYEQYFGPGTRLTVT.

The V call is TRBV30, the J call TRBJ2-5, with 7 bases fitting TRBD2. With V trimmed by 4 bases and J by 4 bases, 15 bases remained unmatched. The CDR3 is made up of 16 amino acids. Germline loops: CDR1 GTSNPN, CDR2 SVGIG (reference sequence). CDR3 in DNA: TGTGCCTGGAATTCGATACTAGCGAGTAGAGTAGAGACCCAGTACTTC. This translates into CAWNSILASRVETQYF.

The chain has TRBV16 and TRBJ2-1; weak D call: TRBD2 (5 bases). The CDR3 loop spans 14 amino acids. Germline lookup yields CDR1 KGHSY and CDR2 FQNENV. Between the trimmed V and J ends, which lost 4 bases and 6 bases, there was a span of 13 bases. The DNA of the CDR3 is TGTGCCAGCAGCCGCCCCCGGCGGGTCAATGAGCAGTTCTTC. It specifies CASSRPRRVNEQFF. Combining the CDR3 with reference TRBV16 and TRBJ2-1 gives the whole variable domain GEEVAQTPKHLVRGEGQKAKLYCAPIKGHSYVFWYQQVLKNEFKFLISFQNENVFDETGMPKERFSAKCLPNSPCSLEIQATKLEDSAVYFCASSRPRRVNEQFFGPGTRLTVL.

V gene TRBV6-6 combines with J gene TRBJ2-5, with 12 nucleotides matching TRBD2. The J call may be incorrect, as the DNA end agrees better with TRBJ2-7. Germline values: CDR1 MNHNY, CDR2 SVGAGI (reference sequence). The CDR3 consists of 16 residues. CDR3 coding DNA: TGTGCCAGCAGGGCTCTAGCGGGAGGGCCGACGGGCGAGCAGTACTTC. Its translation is CASRALAGGPTGEQYF.